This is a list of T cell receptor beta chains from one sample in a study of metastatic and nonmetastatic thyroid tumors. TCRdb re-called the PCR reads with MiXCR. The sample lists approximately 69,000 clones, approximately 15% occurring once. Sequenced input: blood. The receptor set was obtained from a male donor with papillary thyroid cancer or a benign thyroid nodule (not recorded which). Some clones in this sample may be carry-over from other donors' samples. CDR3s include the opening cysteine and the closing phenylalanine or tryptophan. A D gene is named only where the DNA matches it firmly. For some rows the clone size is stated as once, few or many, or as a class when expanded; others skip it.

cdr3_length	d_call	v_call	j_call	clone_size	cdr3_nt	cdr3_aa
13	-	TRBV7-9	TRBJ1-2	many	TGTGCCAGCAGCTTCGGACATACAGACGGCTACACCTTC	CASSFGHTDGYTF
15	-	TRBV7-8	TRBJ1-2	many	TGTGCCAGCAGCTTAGCAAGGGGTTACAACTATGGCTACACCTTC	CASSLARGYNYGYTF
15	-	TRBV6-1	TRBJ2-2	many	TGTGCCAGCAGTGAGATTCAGGTGAACACCGGGGAGCTGTTTTTT	CASSEIQVNTGELFF
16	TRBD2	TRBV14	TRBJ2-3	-	TGTGCCAGCAGCGAGGTGGCGGGAGGAGGGGCAGATACGCAGTATTTT	CASSEVAGGGADTQYF
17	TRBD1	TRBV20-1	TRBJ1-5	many	TGCAGTGCTAGAGTGGGACAGGGGGCATGGGGCAATCAGCCCCAGCATTTT	CSARVGQGAWGNQPQHF
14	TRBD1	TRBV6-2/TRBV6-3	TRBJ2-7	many	TGTGCCAGCAGTTACTCCGACAGGGTCTACGAGCAGTACTTC	CASSYSDRVYEQYF
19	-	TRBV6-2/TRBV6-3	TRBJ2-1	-	TGTGCCAGCAGGGGGACTGGCGTGAGTGACTCGAGCTCCTACAATGAGCAGTTCTTC	CASRGTGVSDSSSYNEQFF
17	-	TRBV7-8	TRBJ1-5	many	TGTGCCAGCAGCTTAGAAACCCCCTATCAACGCAATCAGCCCCAGCATTTT	CASSLETPYQRNQPQHF
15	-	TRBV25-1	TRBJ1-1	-	TGTGCCAGAAGCCTGAGTAAAAGGCATGACACTGAAGCTTTCTTT	CARSLSKRHDTEAFF
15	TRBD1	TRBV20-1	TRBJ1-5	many	TGCAGTGCTAGAGATACCCACAGGGGTGATCAGCCCCAGCATTTT	CSARDTHRGDQPQHF
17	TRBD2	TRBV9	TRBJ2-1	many	TGTGCCAGCAGCGTAGCTCTTGGGGCTAGCGGATACAATGAGCAGTTCTTC	CASSVALGASGYNEQFF
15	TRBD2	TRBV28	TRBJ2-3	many	TGTGCCAGCAGTATAGCGGGAGGGCCAGAGGATACGCAGTATTTT	CASSIAGGPEDTQYF
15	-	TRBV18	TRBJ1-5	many	TGTGCCAGCTCAACCATTCAGGGAAGTCGGCGGCCCCAGCATTTT	CASSTIQGSRRPQHF
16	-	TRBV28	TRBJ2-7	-	TGTGCCAGCAGTCCTCGTTCTAGCGTCCAGAGAAACGAGCATTACTTC	CASSPRSSVQRNEHYF
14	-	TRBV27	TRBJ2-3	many	TGTGCCAGCAGGCTACAGGACAGCACAGATACGCAGTATTTT	CASRLQDSTDTQYF
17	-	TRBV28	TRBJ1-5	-	TGTGCCAGCAGGCCCGGAGGGTTGGAAGGCCACAATCAGCCCCAGCATTTT	CASRPGGLEGHNQPQHF
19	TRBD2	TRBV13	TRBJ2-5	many	TGTGCCAGCAGCCCAGAACCGTGGACTAGCGGGAGAGTACAAGAGACCCAGTACTTC	CASSPEPWTSGRVQETQYF
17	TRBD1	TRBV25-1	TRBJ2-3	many	TGTGCCAGCAGCCCAGAGGGGGCGGCCCTTAGCACAGATACGCAGTATTTT	CASSPEGAALSTDTQYF
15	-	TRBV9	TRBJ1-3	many	TGTGCCAGCAGCCCGACCAGCAGGGGAGGAAACACCATATATTTT	CASSPTSRGGNTIYF
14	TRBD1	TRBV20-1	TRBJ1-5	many	TGCAGTGCTATTCACGGGACAGACAATCAGCCCCAGCATTTT	CSAIHGTDNQPQHF
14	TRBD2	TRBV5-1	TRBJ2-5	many	TGCGCCAGCACGGGACTAGCGGACCAAGAGACCCAGTACTTC	CASTGLADQETQYF